The clone carrying this TCR beta chain has only one observation. Losses at the gene ends were 4 bases for V and 3 bases for J; bases not matched to a gene: 7. Germline CDR1 is LGHDT and CDR2 is YNNKEL (reference sequence). The CDR3 is made up of 17 amino acids. Authors' processing steps: Reference gene primer amplification gave nucleated cell count estimates. Clones were read by immunoSEQ multiplex PCR, and TCRdb kept only the in-frame ones, dropping some. That table gives V, J and clone size, and the DNA gave D and trimming. The repertoire holds 150,000 or so clones, more than 70% seen once, with approximately 10% in the top ten. The sample is drawn from a study of blood T cell repertoires in COVID-19. Turning to the study itself: COVID-19 samples collected from the United States, Italy and Spain covered acute and convalescent phases. T cells, B-cell-depleted T cells, or PBMCs provided the cDNA or gDNA that served as material.

The chain has TRBV3-1 (or the pseudogene TRBV3-2) and TRBJ2-1; the match to TRBD2 covers 12 bases. The sequenced sample consisted of peripheral blood. The sequence derives from a man aged 45-60 years with acute or convalescent COVID-19. The CDR3 DNA reads TGTGCCAGCAGCCGGCGGGTGACTAGCGGGGGCTACAATGAGCAGTTCTTC. Its protein is CASSRRVTSGGYNEQFF.